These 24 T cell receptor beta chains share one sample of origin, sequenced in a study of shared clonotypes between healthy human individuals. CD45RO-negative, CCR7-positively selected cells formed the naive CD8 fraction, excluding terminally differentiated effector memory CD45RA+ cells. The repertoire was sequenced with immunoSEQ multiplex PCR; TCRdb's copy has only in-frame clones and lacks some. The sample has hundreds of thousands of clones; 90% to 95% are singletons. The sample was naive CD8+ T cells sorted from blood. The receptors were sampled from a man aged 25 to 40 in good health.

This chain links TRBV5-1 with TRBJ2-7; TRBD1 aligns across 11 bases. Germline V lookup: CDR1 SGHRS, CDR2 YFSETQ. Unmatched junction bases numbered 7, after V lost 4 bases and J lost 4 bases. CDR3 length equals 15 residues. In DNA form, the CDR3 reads TGCGCCAGCAGCATAACCGGGACAGGGGGTTACGAGCAGTACTTC. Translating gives CASSITGTGGYEQYF.

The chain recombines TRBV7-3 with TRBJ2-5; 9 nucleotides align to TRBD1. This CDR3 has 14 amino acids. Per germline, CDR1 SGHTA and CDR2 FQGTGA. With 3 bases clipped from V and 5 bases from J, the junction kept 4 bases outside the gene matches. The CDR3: CASSLGQGFETQYF. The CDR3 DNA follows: TGTGCCAGCAGCTTGGGACAGGGCTTTGAGACCCAGTACTTC. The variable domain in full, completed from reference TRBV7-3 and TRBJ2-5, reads GAGVSQTPSNKVTEKGKYVELRCDPISGHTALYWYRQSLGQGPEFLIYFQGTGAADDSGLPNDRFFAVRPEGSVSTLKIQRTERGDSAVYLCASSLGQGFETQYFGPGTRLLVL.

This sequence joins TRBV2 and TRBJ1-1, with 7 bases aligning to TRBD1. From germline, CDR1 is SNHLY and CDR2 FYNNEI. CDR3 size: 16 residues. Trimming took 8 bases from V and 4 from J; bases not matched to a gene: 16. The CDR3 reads CASETTLIQGTTEAFF. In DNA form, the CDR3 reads TGTGCCAGCGAAACTACCCTAATACAGGGGACCACTGAAGCTTTCTTT.

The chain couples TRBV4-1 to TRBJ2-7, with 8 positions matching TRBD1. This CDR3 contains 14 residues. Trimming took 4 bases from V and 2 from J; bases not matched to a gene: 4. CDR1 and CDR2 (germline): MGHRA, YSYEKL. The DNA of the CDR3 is TGCGCCAGCAGCCGACAGGGGCTGGCCTACGAGCAGTACTTC. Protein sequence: CASSRQGLAYEQYF.

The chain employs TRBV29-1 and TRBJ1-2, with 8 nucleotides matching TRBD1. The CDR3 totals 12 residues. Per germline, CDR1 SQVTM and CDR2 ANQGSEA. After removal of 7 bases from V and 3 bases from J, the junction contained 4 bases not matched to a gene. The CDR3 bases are TGCAGCGCCAGGGGGCTGGACTATGGCTACACCTTC. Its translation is CSARGLDYGYTF.

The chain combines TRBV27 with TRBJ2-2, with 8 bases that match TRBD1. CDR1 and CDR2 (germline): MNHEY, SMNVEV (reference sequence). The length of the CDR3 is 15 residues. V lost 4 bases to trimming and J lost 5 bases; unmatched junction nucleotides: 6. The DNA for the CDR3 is TGTGCCAGCAGTTCGGACAGGGTCACAACCGGGGAGCTGTTTTTT. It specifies CASSSDRVTTGELFF.

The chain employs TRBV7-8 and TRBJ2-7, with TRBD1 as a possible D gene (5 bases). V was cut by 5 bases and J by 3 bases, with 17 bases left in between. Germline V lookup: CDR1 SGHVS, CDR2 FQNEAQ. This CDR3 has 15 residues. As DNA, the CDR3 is TGTGCCAGCAGCCGCCCGGGTGCAGGGAACTACGAGCAGTACTTC. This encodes CASSRPGAGNYEQYF.

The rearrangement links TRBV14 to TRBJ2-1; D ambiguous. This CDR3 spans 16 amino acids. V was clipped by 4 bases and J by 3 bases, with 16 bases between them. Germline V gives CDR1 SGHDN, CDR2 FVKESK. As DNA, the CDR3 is TGTGCCAGCAGCCCTGGGGTGGGATTTGACTACAATGAGCAGTTCTTC. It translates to CASSPGVGFDYNEQFF.

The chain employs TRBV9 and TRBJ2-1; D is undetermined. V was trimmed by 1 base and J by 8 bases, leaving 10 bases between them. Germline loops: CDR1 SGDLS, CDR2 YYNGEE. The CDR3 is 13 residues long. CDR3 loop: CASSVFSIDEQFF. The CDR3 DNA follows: TGTGCCAGCAGCGTATTCTCCATCGATGAGCAGTTCTTC. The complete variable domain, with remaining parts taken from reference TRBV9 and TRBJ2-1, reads DSGVTQTPKHLITATGQRVTLRCSPRSGDLSVYWYQQSLDQGLQFLIQYYNGEERAKGNILERFSAQQFPDLHSELNLSSLELGDSALYFCASSVFSIDEQFFGPGTRLTVL.

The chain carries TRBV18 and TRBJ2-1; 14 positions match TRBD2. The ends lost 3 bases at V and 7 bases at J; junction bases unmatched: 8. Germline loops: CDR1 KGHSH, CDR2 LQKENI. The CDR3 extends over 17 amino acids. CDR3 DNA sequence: TGTGCCAGCTCACCTGAGACTAGCGGGAGGGCCAATAATGAGCAGTTCTTC. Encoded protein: CASSPETSGRANNEQFF.

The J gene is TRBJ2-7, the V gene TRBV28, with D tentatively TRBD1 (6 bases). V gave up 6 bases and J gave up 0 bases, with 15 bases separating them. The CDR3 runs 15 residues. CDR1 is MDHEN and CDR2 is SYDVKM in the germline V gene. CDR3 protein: CASRVQGLGSYEQYF. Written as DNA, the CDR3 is TGTGCCAGCAGAGTACAGGGTTTGGGCTCCTACGAGCAGTACTTC.

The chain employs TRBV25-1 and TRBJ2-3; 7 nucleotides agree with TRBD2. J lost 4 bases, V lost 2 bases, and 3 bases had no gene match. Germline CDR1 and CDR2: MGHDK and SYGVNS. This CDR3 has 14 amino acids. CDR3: CASSERGRADTQYF. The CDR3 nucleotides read TGTGCCAGCAGTGAACGAGGGAGGGCAGATACGCAGTATTTT.

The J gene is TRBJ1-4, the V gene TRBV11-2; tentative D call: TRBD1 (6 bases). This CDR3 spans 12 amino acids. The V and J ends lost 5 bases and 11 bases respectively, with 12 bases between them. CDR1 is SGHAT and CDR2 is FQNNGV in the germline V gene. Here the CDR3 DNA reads TGTGCCAGCAGCGTCGACAGGCGGAAACTGTTTTTT. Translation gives CASSVDRRKLFF.

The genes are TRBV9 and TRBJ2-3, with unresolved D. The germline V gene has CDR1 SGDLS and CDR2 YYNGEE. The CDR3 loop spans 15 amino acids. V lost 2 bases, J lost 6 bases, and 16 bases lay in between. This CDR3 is CASSVWSTPRDTQYF. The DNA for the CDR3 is TGTGCCAGCAGCGTTTGGAGTACCCCGAGGGATACGCAGTATTTT.

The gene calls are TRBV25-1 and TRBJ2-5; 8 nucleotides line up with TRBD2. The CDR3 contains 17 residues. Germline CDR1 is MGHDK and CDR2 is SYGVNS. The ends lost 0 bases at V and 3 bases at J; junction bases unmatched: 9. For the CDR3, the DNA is TGTGCCAGCAGTGAATATAAGGGGAGTAGCGGGAAAGAGACCCAGTACTTC. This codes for CASSEYKGSSGKETQYF.

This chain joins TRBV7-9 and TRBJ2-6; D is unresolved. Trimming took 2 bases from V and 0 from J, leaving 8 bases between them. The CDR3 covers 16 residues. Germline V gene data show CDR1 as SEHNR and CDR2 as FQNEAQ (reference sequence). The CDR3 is CASSLPQRSGANVLTF. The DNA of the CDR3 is TGTGCCAGCAGCTTACCACAACGCTCTGGGGCCAACGTCCTGACTTTC.

The CDR3 bases are TGTGCCATCAGTGGAAGGACTAGCGGGATAAACGGGGAGCTGTTTTTT. Amino acids: CAISGRTSGINGELFF. The chain is built from TRBV10-3 and TRBJ2-2; 12 nucleotides align to TRBD2. The V segment lost 4 bases and the J segment 7 bases; nucleotides outside the gene matches: 7. Germline V CDR1 and CDR2: ENHRY, SYGVKD. The CDR3 extends over 16 amino acids.

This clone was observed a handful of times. CDR3 in amino acids: CASSYSYGTAGYTF. The CDR3 coding sequence is TGTGCCAGCAGTTACTCGTACGGGACAGCTGGCTACACCTTC. V gene TRBV6-6 combines with J gene TRBJ1-2; TRBD1 agrees at 7 bases. V trimming: 0 bases; J trimming: 7 bases; junction bases outside the gene matches: 5. Germline assignment: CDR1 MNHNY and CDR2 SVGAGI (reference sequence). CDR3 length equals 14 residues.

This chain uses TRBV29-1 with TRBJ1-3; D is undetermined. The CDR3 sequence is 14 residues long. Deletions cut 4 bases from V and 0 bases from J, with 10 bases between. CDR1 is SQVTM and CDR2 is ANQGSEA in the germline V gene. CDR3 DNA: TGCAGCGTTGGCGTCTGGGGCTCTGGAAACACCATATATTTT. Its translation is CSVGVWGSGNTIYF.

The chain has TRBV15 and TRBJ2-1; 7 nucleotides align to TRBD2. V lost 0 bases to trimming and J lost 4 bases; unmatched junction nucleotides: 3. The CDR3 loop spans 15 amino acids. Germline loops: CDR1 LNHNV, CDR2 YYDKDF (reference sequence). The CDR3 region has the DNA TGTGCCACCAGCAGAGAGGGAGCGGGGTACAATGAGCAGTTCTTC. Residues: CATSREGAGYNEQFF.

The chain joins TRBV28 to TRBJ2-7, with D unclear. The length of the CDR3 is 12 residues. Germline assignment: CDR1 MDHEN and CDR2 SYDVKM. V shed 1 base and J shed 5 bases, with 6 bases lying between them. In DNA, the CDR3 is TGTGCCAGCAGTTTATATGGAAACGAGCAGTACTTC. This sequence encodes CASSLYGNEQYF.

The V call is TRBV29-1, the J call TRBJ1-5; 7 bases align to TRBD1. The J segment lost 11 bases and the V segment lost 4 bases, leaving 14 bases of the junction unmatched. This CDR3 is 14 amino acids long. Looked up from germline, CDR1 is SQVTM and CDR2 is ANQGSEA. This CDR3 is CSVATGSQGVAQHF. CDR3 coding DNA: TGCAGCGTTGCAACGGGGTCCCAGGGGGTGGCCCAGCATTTT.

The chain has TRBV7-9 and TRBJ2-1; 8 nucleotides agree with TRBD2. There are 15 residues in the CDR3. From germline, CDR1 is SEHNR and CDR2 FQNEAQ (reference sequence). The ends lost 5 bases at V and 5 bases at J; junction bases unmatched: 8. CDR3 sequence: CASSRVAGPNNEQFF. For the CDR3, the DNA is TGTGCCAGCAGCAGAGTAGCGGGACCTAACAATGAGCAGTTCTTC.

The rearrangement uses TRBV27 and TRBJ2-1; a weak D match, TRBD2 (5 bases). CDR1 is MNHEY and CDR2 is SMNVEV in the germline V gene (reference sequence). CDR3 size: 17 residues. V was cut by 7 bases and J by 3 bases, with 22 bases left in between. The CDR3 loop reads CASTPLGTTSNYNEQFF. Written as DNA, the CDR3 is TGTGCCAGCACCCCCTTGGGAACCACTAGTAACTACAATGAGCAGTTCTTC.